Sequencing of this T cell receptor beta chain was carried out in a study of chemoradiotherapy in HPV16-positive cancers. As for the study in general: A couple of HPV16-positive patients' cells yielded candidate HPV-specific clones and common motifs.

Study-level results: Only a couple of HPV16-positive patients supplied the functional HPV-specificity definition.

The protocol was immunoSEQ multiplex PCR, while the TCRdb copy is restricted to in-frame clones and leaves out a portion. The table lists more than 13,000 clones, 88% of them singletons. Of note for this clone: Its antigen is undetermined.

The CDR3 sequence is 14 residues long. Germline CDR1 is LNHDA and CDR2 is SQIVND (reference sequence). V dropped 9 bases and J dropped 3; count of bases not matched to a gene: 10. The sample consisted of blood, taken from a patient who underwent chemoradiotherapy. The chain carries TRBV19 and TRBJ2-5, with 7 bases identical to TRBD1. The TCR was taken from a human donor with HPV-associated anogenital cancer. The chain's CDR3 is CASRQGRSKETQYF. The CDR3 DNA is TGTGCCAGCCGACAGGGTCGCTCGAAAGAGACCCAGTACTTC.